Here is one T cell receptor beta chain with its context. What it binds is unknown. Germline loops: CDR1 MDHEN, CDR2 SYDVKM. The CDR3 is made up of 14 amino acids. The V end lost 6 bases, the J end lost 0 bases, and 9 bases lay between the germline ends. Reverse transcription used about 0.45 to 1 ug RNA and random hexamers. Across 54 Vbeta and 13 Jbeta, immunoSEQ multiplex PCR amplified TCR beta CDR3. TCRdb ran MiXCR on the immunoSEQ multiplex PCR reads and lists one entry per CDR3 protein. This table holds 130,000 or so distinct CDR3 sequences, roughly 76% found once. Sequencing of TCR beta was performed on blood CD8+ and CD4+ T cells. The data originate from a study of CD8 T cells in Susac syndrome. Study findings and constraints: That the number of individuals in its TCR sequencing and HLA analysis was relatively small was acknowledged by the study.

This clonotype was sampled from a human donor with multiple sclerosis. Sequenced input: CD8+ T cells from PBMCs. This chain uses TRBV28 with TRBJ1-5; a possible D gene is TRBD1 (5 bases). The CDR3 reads CASSDRISNQPQHF. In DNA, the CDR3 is TGTGCCAGCAGCGACAGAATTAGCAATCAGCCCCAGCATTTT.